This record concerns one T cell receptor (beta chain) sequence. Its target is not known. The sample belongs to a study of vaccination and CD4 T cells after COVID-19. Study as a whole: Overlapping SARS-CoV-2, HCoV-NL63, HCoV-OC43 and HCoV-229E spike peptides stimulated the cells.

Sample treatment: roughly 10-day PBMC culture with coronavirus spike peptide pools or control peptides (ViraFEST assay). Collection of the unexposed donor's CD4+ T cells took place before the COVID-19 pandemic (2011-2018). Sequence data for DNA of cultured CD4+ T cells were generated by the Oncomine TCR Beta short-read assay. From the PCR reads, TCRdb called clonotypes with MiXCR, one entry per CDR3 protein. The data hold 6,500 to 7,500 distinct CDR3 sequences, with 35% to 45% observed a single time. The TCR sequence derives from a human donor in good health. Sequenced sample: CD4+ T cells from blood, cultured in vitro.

CDR3 coding DNA: TGCGCCAGCAGTCAGCGGCAGGGGGGGGGCACAGATACGCAGTATTTT. It is translated as CASSQRQGGGTDTQYF. The chain recombines TRBV23-1 with TRBJ2-3; possibly TRBD1 or TRBD2 for D (7 bases each). TRBV23-1 is assigned to the ORF class and has an uncertain function. Trimming removed 3 bases from V and 1 base from J, with 14 bases in between. The CDR3 runs 16 residues.